This TCR beta chain appears in the sequencing data of a study of CD8 T cells in Susac syndrome. CDR3 length: 15 residues. Germline loops: CDR1 LNHDA, CDR2 SQIVND (reference sequence). Trimming at V came to 1 base and at J to 8 bases, leaving 4 bases not matched to a gene. Sequencing of TCR beta was performed on blood CD8+ and CD4+ T cells. About 0.5 to 1 ug RNA was reverse transcribed with random hexamers. TCRdb re-derived calls from the immunoSEQ multiplex PCR reads in MiXCR, one entry per CDR3 protein. The table shows 300,000 to 350,000 distinct CDR3 sequences, with 92% occurring only once. Sequenced material: CD4+ T cells from PBMCs. This chain joins TRBV19 and TRBJ2-1; 11 nucleotides agree with TRBD2. The TCR sequence derives from a human donor with multiple sclerosis. CDR3 in amino acids: CASSIVSGGAYEQFF. As DNA, the CDR3 is TGTGCCAGTAGTATAGTTAGCGGGGGGGCCTATGAGCAGTTCTTC.